This T cell receptor beta chain was obtained from a study of T-cell reconstitution after alpha-beta-depleted transplantation in children. Unique molecular identifiers were incorporated during preparation of the TCRbeta library. TCRdb fed the PCR reads into MiXCR, producing one record per CDR3 protein. In the table there are around 380,000 distinct CDR3 sequences, 9.5% to 13% of which are singletons. The CDR3 covers 12 residues. Germline V CDR1 and CDR2: SGHAT, FQNNGV. With 8 bases removed from V and 7 bases from J, the gap between germline ends came to 14 bases. The chain uses TRBV11-2 and TRBJ2-5; D is perhaps TRBD2 (5 bases). The sequence came from a human donor who donated a stem cell graft to a child with acute myeloid leukemia. The sample in question was PBMCs from the stem cell graft donor, obtained from the stem cell graft. The CDR3 DNA reads as TGTGCCAGCCGCGGTAGCCGGGGGACCCAGTACTTC. Translation: CASRGSRGTQYF.